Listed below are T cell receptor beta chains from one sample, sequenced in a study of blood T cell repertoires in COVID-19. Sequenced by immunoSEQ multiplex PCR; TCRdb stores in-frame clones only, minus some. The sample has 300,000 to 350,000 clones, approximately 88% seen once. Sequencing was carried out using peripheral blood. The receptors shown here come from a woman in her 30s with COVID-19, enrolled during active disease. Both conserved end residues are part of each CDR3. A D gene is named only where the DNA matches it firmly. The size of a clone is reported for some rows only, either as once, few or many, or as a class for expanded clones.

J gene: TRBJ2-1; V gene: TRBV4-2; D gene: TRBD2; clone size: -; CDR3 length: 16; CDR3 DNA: TGTGCCAGCAGCCAAGAAGCGGGGGACTTTTACAATGAGCAGTTCTTC; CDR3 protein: CASSQEAGDFYNEQFF
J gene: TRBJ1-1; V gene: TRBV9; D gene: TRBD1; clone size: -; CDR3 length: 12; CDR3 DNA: TGTGCCAGCAGGGGACAGGTTGATGAAGCTTTCTTT; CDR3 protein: CASRGQVDEAFF
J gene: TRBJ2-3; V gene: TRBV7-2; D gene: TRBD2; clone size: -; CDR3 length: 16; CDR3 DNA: TGTGCCAGCAGCCCCAGGAGCGGGGGGGCAGCAGATACGCAGTATTTT; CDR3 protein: CASSPRSGGAADTQYF
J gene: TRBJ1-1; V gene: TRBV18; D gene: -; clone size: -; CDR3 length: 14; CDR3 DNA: TGTGCCAGCTCACCTAGCCACCTGAACACTGAAGCTTTCTTT; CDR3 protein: CASSPSHLNTEAFF
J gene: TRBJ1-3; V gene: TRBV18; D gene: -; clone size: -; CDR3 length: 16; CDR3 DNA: TGTGCCAGCTCACCACAGGGGATGGAACTTGGAAACACCATATATTTT; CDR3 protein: CASSPQGMELGNTIYF
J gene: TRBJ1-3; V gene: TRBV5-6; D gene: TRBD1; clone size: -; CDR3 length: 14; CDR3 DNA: TGTGCCAGCAGCCTGACAGGGAGTGGAAACACCATATATTTT; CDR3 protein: CASSLTGSGNTIYF
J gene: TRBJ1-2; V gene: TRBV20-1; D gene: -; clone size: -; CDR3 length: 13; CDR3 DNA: TGCAGTGCCAGTTCCGGCAGGAACTATGGCTACACCTTC; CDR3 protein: CSASSGRNYGYTF
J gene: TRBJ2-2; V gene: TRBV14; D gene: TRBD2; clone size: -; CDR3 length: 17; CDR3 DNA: TGTGCCAGCAGCCAAGATTGGGTAGCGGGGGACACCGGGGAGCTGTTTTTT; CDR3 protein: CASSQDWVAGDTGELFF
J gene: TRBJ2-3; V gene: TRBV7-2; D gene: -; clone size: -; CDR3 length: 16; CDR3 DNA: TGTGCCAGCAGCAGAATTAGGACGGGGGACACAGATACGCAGTATTTT; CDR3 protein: CASSRIRTGDTDTQYF
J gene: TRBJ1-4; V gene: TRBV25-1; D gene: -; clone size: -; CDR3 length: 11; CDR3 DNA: TGTGCCAGCAGTCAAAATGAAAAACTGTTTTTT; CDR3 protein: CASSQNEKLFF
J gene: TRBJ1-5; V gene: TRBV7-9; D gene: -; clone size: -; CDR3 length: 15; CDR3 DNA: TGTGCCAGCAGCTTACAAGGAGTTAGCAATCAGCCCCAGCATTTT; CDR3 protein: CASSLQGVSNQPQHF
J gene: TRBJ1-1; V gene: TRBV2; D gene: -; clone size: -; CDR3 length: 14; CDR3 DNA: TGTGCCAGCAGATACAGGGTGGGGAACACTGAAGCTTTCTTT; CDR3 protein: CASRYRVGNTEAFF
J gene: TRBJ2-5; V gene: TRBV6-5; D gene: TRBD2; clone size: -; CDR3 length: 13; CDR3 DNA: TGTGCCAGCAGTTATAACGGGGGGGAGACCCAGTACTTC; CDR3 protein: CASSYNGGETQYF
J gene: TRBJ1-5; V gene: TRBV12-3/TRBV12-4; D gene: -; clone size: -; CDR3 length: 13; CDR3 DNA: TGTGCCAGCAGTTCGTTAGAGGGTCAGCCCCAGCATTTT; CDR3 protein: CASSSLEGQPQHF
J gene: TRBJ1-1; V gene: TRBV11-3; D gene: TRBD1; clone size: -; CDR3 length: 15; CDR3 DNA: TGTGCCAGCAGGCGACAGGGCCTTGAGTACACTGAAGCTTTCTTT; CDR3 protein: CASRRQGLEYTEAFF
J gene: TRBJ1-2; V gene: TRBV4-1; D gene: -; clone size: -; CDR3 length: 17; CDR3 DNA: TGCGCCAGCAGCCAAGCCGACATCGATGACATACGCTATGGCTACACCTTC; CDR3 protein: CASSQADIDDIRYGYTF
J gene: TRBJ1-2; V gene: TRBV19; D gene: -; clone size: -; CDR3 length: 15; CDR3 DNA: TGTGCCAGTAGCGATTCCGGCGGGCCGAGATATGGCTACACCTTC; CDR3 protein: CASSDSGGPRYGYTF
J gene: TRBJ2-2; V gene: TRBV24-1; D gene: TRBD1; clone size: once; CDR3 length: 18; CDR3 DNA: TGTGCCACCAGTGTTTTTCCAATTGGGACAGGGGAATCCGGGGAGCTGTTTTTT; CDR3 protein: CATSVFPIGTGESGELFF
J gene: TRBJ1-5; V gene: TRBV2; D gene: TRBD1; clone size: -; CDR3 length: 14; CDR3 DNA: TGTGCCAGCAATGGACAGGGTAGGAATCAGCCCCAGCATTTT; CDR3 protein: CASNGQGRNQPQHF
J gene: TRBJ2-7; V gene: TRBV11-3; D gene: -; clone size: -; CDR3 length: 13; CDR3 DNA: TGTGCCAGCAGCGACGACAGCAACAACGAGCAGTACTTC; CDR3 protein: CASSDDSNNEQYF
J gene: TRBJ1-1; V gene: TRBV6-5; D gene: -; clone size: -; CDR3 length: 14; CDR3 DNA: TGTGCCAGCAGGCCCTTCACTGGACAGTCTGAAGCTTTCTTT; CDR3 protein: CASRPFTGQSEAFF
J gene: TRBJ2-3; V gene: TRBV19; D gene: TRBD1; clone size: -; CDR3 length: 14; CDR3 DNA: TGTGCCAGTACCAGGACAGGGAGCACAGATACGCAGTATTTT; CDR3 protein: CASTRTGSTDTQYF
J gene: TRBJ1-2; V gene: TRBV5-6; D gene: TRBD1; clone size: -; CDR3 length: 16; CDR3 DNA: TGTGCCAGCAGCCAATCCCCGGGACAGGGCTTCTATGGCTACACCTTC; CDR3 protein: CASSQSPGQGFYGYTF
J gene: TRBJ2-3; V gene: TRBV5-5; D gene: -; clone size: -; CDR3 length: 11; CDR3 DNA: TGTGCCAGCAGCCAGGCAGATACGCAGTATTTT; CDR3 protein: CASSQADTQYF
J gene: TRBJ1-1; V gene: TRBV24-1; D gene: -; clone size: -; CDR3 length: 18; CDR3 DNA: TGTGCCACCAGTGATTTCTATGACCGGGGGACCCCCGACACTGAAGCTTTCTTT; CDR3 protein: CATSDFYDRGTPDTEAFF
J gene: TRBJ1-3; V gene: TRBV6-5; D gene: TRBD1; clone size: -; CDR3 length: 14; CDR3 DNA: TGTGCCAGCAGTTTCACAGGGGTGGGAAACACCATATATTTT; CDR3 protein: CASSFTGVGNTIYF
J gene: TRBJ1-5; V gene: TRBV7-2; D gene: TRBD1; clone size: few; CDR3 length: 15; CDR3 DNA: TGTGCCAGCAGCTCCAGACAGGGTCGCTTTCAGCCCCAGCATTTT; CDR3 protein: CASSSRQGRFQPQHF
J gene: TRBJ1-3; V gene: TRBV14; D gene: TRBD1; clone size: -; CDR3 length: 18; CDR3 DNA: TGTGCCAGCAGCCAAGGGGACAGGGATAGGGACTCTGGAAACACCATATATTTT; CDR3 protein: CASSQGDRDRDSGNTIYF
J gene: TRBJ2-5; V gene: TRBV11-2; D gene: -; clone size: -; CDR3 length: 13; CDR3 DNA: TGTGCCAGCAGCGTCGGACAAGAAGAGACCCAGTACTTC; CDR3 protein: CASSVGQEETQYF
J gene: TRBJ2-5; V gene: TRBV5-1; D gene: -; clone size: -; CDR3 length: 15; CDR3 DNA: TGCGCCAGCAGAGGGGGGGTTTTAGGGCAAGAGACCCAGTACTTC; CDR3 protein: CASRGGVLGQETQYF
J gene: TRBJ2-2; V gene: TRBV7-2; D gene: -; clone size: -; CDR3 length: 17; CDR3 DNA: TGTGCCAGCAGCTTAGCGGCTAGCCAAGGGTGGATCGGGGAGCTGTTTTTT; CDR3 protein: CASSLAASQGWIGELFF
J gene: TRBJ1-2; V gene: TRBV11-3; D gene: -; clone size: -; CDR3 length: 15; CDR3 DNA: TGTGCCAGCAGCTTAGAAATAGGGACTAACTATGGTTACACCTTC; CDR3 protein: CASSLEIGTNYGYTF
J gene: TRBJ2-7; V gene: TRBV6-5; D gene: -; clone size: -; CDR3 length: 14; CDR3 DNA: TGTGCCAGCAACGCAGTCGGAGGGACCTACGAGCAGTACTTC; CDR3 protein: CASNAVGGTYEQYF
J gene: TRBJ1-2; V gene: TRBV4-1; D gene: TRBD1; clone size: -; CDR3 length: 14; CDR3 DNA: TGCGCCAGCAGCCTAGACAGGGCTAACTATGGCTACACCTTC; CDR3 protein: CASSLDRANYGYTF
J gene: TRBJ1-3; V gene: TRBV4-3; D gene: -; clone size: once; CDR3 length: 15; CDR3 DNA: TGCGCCAGCAGCCAAGATCGTGCAGGAGGAAACACCATATATTTT; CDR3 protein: CASSQDRAGGNTIYF
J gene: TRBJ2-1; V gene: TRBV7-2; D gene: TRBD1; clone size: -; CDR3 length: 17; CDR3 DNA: TGTGCCAGCAGCCTCTCCCTCCGGGACAGGTCCTACAATGAGCAGTTCTTC; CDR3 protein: CASSLSLRDRSYNEQFF
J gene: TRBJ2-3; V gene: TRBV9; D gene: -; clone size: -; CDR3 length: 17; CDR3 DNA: TGTGCCAGCAGCGTAGGGAATAACGGGATAGAAGCAGATACGCAGTATTTT; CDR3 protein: CASSVGNNGIEADTQYF
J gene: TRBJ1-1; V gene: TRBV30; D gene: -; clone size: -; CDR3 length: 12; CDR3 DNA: TGTGCCTGGAGCCTCGGGAGCACTGAAGCTTTCTTT; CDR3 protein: CAWSLGSTEAFF
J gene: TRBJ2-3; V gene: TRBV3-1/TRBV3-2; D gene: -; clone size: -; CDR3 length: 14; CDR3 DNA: TGTGCCAGCAGCCAAGTTGGTGAGCCAGATACGCAGTATTTT; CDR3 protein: CASSQVGEPDTQYF